This T cell receptor (beta chain) was obtained from a study of radiotherapy plus CTLA-4 blockade in lung cancer. Produced via immunoSEQ multiplex PCR; TCRdb's table is partial and in-frame only. The table has tens of thousands of clones, under 85% seen once. This receptor was identified in a human donor with non-small cell lung cancer whose response to radiotherapy plus ipilimumab could not be evaluated. Material: peripheral blood, obtained from a patient treated with radiotherapy plus ipilimumab.

In DNA form, the CDR3 reads TGTGCCAGCTCACAAACCAGGGATAGCAATCAGCCCCAGCATTTT. This translates into CASSQTRDSNQPQHF. This chain uses TRBV18 with TRBJ1-5; possible D gene TRBD1, 5 bases. Germline CDR1 is KGHSH and CDR2 is LQKENI. The V gene lost 4 bases and the J gene lost 0 bases, with 10 bases spanning the gap. The CDR3 spans 15 residues. Based on the CDR3 plus reference TRBV18 and TRBJ1-5, the full variable domain is NAGVMQNPRHLVRRRGQEARLRCSPMKGHSHVYWYRQLPEEGLKFMVYLQKENIIDESGMPKERFSAEFPKEGPSILRIQQVVRGDSAAYFCASSQTRDSNQPQHFGDGTRLSIL.